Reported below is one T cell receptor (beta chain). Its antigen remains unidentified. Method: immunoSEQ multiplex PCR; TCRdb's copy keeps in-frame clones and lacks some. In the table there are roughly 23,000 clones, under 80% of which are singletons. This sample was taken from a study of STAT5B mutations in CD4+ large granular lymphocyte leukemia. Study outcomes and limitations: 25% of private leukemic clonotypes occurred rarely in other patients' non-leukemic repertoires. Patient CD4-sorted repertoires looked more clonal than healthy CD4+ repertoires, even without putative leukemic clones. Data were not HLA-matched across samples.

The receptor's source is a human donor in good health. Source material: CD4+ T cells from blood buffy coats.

This CDR3 reads CASSLYGTGTYF. CDR3 in DNA: TGTGCCAGCAGCTTATATGGGACAGGGACGTACTTC. The rearrangement links TRBV7-8 to TRBJ2-7; TRBD1 matches 9 bases. Germline loops: CDR1 SGHVS, CDR2 FQNEAQ. The CDR3 runs 12 residues. The ends lost 2 bases at V and 12 bases at J; junction bases unmatched: 5.